These 20 T cell receptor beta chains came from one sample sequenced in a study of tumour-infiltrating T cells in Burkitt lymphoma. The data were produced by immunoSEQ multiplex PCR, yet TCRdb's version contains in-frame clones alone and is incomplete. The sample comprises approximately 46,000 clones, roughly 30% of which are singletons, and 2.9% rests with the top ten. Material for sequencing was tumor tissue. The receptors stem from a human donor with Burkitt lymphoma.

This rearrangement joins TRBV11-3 to TRBJ2-5, with 7 positions matching TRBD2. Germline-derived CDR1 and CDR2 are SGHNT and YENEEA. V lost 6 bases and J lost 7; bases outside the gene matches: 5. There are 12 residues in the CDR3. Here the CDR3 DNA reads TGTGCCAGCAGTACCACGGGGGGGACCCAGTACTTC. The encoded protein is CASSTTGGTQYF.

This sequence joins TRBV6-1 and TRBJ1-3, with D maybe TRBD1 (6 bases). The V end lost 4 bases, the J end lost 0 bases, and 10 bases lay between the germline ends. The CDR3 consists of 15 residues. The V gene's germline CDR1 is MNHNS and CDR2 SASEGT. Written as DNA, the CDR3 is TGTGCCAGCAGTGCCCGACAGGTCTCTGGAAACACCATATATTTT. Translated: CASSARQVSGNTIYF.

A few counts support this clone. The genes are TRBV5-6 and TRBJ2-6; weak D call: TRBD2 (6 bases). V was clipped by 7 bases and J by 0 bases, with 17 bases between them. The germline gives CDR1 SGHDT, CDR2 YYEEEE. The CDR3 has 17 amino acids. CDR3 DNA sequence: TGTGCCAGCTTCGTGGGCGGGGCCTCCTCTGGGGCCAACGTCCTGACTTTC. As protein: CASFVGGASSGANVLTF.

This chain uses TRBV7-8 with TRBJ1-5; D gene unclear. The germline V and J ends were trimmed by 2 bases and 5 bases, with 4 bases remaining between them. Germline CDR1 and CDR2: SGHVS and FQNEAQ. The CDR3 loop spans 12 amino acids. CDR3 loop: CASSLTDQPQHF. DNA of the CDR3: TGTGCCAGCAGCTTAACAGATCAGCCCCAGCATTTT.

This chain links TRBV6-1 with TRBJ1-2; unclear D gene. The germline V gene has CDR1 MNHNS and CDR2 SASEGT. Trimming cost V 6 bases and J 2 bases, with 7 bases left between them. This CDR3 is 12 amino acids long. The CDR3 region is CASSRSNYGYTF. The CDR3 DNA sequence: TGTGCCAGCAGCCGATCCAACTATGGCTACACCTTC.

The rearrangement uses TRBV19 and TRBJ1-1; D may be TRBD1 (6 bases). Germline-derived CDR1 and CDR2 are LNHDA and SQIVND (reference sequence). Trimming left V 2 bases short and J 2 bases short, with 9 bases between. CDR3 length: 14 amino acids. CDR3: CASSILQGNTEAFF. The CDR3 DNA reads as TGTGCCAGTAGTATATTACAGGGTAACACTGAAGCTTTCTTT.

V is TRBV4-3 and J is TRBJ1-6; maybe TRBD1 (5 bases). This CDR3 is built from 15 residues. V gave up 0 bases and J gave up 6 bases, with 9 bases separating them. The germline CDR1 and CDR2 sequences are LGHNA and YSLEER. This chain's CDR3 is CASSQDSGFNSPLHF. The CDR3 DNA sequence: TGCGCCAGCAGCCAAGATTCAGGGTTTAATTCACCCCTCCACTTT.

There are a few counts of this clone. This chain links TRBV19 with TRBJ1-1; 7 positions match TRBD1. V shed 4 bases, J shed 5 bases, and the junction held 4 bases outside the gene matches. Germline V gives CDR1 LNHDA, CDR2 SQIVND (reference sequence). The CDR3 spans 13 residues. The CDR3, as DNA: TGTGCCAGTAGTACACAGGGGCAAACTGAAGCTTTCTTT. This translates into CASSTQGQTEAFF.

The chain joins TRBV5-1 to TRBJ1-4, with 9 bases lining up with TRBD1. Germline trimming cut 5 bases from V and 5 bases from J; bases unmatched to any gene: 1. The germline gives CDR1 SGHRS, CDR2 YFSETQ. This CDR3 has 13 amino acids. The CDR3: CASRGTGNEKLFF. The CDR3 DNA reads TGCGCCAGCAGAGGGACAGGGAATGAAAAACTGTTTTTT.

This clone was seen only a few times. The chain joins TRBV5-1 to TRBJ1-2, with D hard to call. This CDR3 region has 13 residues. Per the germline V gene, CDR1 is SGHRS and CDR2 is YFSETQ. The ends were cut back, 0 bases at V and 8 bases at J, with 11 bases in the middle. In DNA, the CDR3 is TGCGCCAGCAGCTTGGATACCTCCCGCGGCTACACCTTC. As protein: CASSLDTSRGYTF.

The CDR3 DNA reads TGTGCCAGCAGCTTAGCTGAGAAGACCCAGTACTTC. As protein: CASSLAEKTQYF. The gene calls are TRBV11-2 and TRBJ2-5, with D unclear. Germline CDR1 and CDR2: SGHAT and FQNNGV. This CDR3 has 12 amino acids. Trimming pared 1 base from V and 6 bases from J, leaving 6 bases between.

This chain joins TRBV5-5 and TRBJ1-1; 7 positions agree with TRBD1. Germline V gene sequence: CDR1 SGHKS, CDR2 YYEKEE (reference sequence). Trimming took 5 bases from V and 0 from J; bases not matched to a gene: 7. The CDR3 length is 15 residues. CDR3 nucleotide sequence: TGTGCCAGCAGACCTCGGACAGGCCTGAACACTGAAGCTTTCTTT. It yields the protein CASRPRTGLNTEAFF.

The chain carries TRBV4-2 and TRBJ2-1, with 12 bases lining up with TRBD2. The trim removed 4 bases at V and 3 bases at J, leaving 1 base unmatched. Looked up from germline, CDR1 is LGHNA and CDR2 is YNFKEQ. The CDR3 has 15 amino acids. DNA of the CDR3: TGTGCCAGCAGCCCGGGACTAGCGGGCTACAATGAGCAGTTCTTC. Residues: CASSPGLAGYNEQFF.

The chain is built from TRBV7-2 and TRBJ1-2, with 7 bases identical to TRBD1. This CDR3 comprises 12 residues. J gave up 4 bases and V 6 bases, and 2 bases lay outside the gene matches. Germline CDR1 is SGHTA and CDR2 is FQGNSA. The CDR3 DNA follows: TGTGCCAGCAGACAGGGGAGCTATGGCTACACCTTC. It yields the protein CASRQGSYGYTF. Using reference TRBV7-2 and TRBJ1-2 for the parts outside the CDR3, the full variable domain is GAGVSQSPSNKVTEKGKDVELRCDPISGHTALYWYRQSLGQGLEFLIYFQGNSAPDKSGLPSDRFSAERTGGSVSTLTIQRTQQEDSAVYLCASRQGSYGYTFGSGTRLTVV.

The genes are TRBV19 and TRBJ1-2, with D hard to call. The CDR3 is 14 residues long. Per the germline V gene, CDR1 is LNHDA and CDR2 is SQIVND (reference sequence). Trimming pared 3 bases from V and 0 bases from J, leaving 8 bases between. The CDR3 DNA reads as TGTGCCAGTAGTATGTCCGGGGCTAACTATGGCTACACCTTC. Translating it yields CASSMSGANYGYTF.

The V gene is TRBV6-1, the J gene TRBJ1-3; 11 nucleotides match TRBD1. The CDR3 length is 13 residues. Germline V gene data show CDR1 as MNHNS and CDR2 as SASEGT. The V gene end was trimmed by 8 bases and the J gene end by 7 bases; junction bases not matched to a gene: 4. Here the CDR3 DNA reads TGTGCCAGCTGGACAGGGGGCCGGAACACCATATATTTT. The encoded protein is CASWTGGRNTIYF.

V gene TRBV10-3 combines with J gene TRBJ1-2; D not resolved. The V and J ends lost 6 bases and 8 bases respectively, with 10 bases between them. CDR3 size: 11 residues. Germline assignment: CDR1 ENHRY and CDR2 SYGVKD. CDR3 sequence reads: CAISQVGGYTF. CDR3 DNA: TGTGCCATCAGCCAGGTGGGAGGCTACACCTTC.

V and J are TRBV10-2 and TRBJ2-3; TRBD2 matches at 15 bases. Germline V gene data show CDR1 as WSHSY and CDR2 as SAAADI. There are 16 residues in the CDR3. Trimming took 2 bases from V and 9 from J; bases not matched to a gene: 6. The CDR3 region is CASSEGLAGGQETQYF. As DNA, the CDR3 is TGCGCCAGCAGTGAGGGACTAGCGGGGGGGCAAGAGACGCAGTATTTT.

J is TRBJ2-3 and V is TRBV7-6; 8 nucleotides match TRBD2. The CDR3 consists of 15 residues. Germline CDR1 is SGHVS and CDR2 is FNYEAQ. The V segment lost 5 bases and the J segment 5 bases; nucleotides outside the gene matches: 9. CDR3 in amino acids: CASSDHRGGGDTQYF. The CDR3, as DNA: TGTGCCAGCAGCGACCACCGGGGGGGAGGAGATACGCAGTATTTT. Full variable domain (missing parts from reference TRBV7-6 and TRBJ2-3): GAGVSQSPRYKVTKRGQDVALRCDPISGHVSLYWYRQALGQGPEFLTYFNYEAQQDKSGLPNDRFSAERPEGSISTLTIQRTEQRDSAMYRCASSDHRGGGDTQYFGPGTRLTVL.

This clone was recorded once. V gene TRBV10-3 combines with J gene TRBJ2-1; 9 bases are a match to TRBD2. The CDR3 is 15 amino acids. Losses at the gene ends were 10 bases for V and 9 bases for J; bases not matched to a gene: 16. Looked up from germline, CDR1 is ENHRY and CDR2 is SYGVKD. The CDR3 coding sequence is TGTGCCAGCAGCCCCTCGAGCGGGGGGTTTGTTGAGCAGTTCTTC. Residues: CASSPSSGGFVEQFF.